This T cell receptor (beta chain) was observed in a study of PD-L1 blockade in urothelial cancer. Across the whole study: About nine tenths of the roughly 30 patients comprised males who had bladder-origin urothelial cancer. Patients arrived having already received 0 to 3 prior chemotherapy regimens. Across blood samples, T cells had a median count of 141,255.

This clone is a singleton in its sample. This CDR3 region has 15 residues. The V segment lost 7 bases and the J segment 9 bases; nucleotides outside the gene matches: 12. Germline CDR1 is ENHRY and CDR2 is SYGVKD. Assay: immunoSEQ multiplex PCR; the TCRdb copy retains only in-frame clones and omits some. The sample consists of fewer than 50,000 clones, approximately 90% of them appearing once. Here the sequenced sample was PBMCs, taken around atezolizumab (anti-PD-L1) treatment. The sequence derives from a man in his 70s with urothelial cancer. This chain connects TRBV10-3 to TRBJ2-1, with 10 nucleotides matching TRBD2. The CDR3 reads CAIIQGLAGEGEQFF. For the CDR3, the DNA is TGTGCCATCATCCAAGGGCTAGCGGGAGAGGGTGAGCAGTTCTTC.